This TCR beta chain appears in the sequencing data of a study of OX40 agonist ivuxolimab in advanced cancers. Broader study findings: Normalized T-cell clonal expansion was also low in a subset of nonresponders. With doses of 0.1 to 3.0 mg/kg, CD4+ and CD8+ blood T cells had undergone clonal expansion by week 6.

The CDR3 loop spans 16 amino acids. V was clipped by 0 bases and J by 8 bases; unmatched bases: 11. Germline loops: CDR1 SGHRS, CDR2 YFSETQ. Systemic immunosuppression or autoimmune disease history was grounds to exclude patients. With respect to this clone: Its antigen is unknown.

Profiled with immunoSEQ multiplex PCR; TCRdb holds only in-frame clones, not every one. The table has some 68,000 clones, about 89% seen once. This specimen consisted of CD4+ or CD8+ T cells sorted from blood, obtained in a trial of the OX40 agonist ivuxolimab. The origin of this receptor is an adult with an advanced solid tumor such as melanoma, head and neck, liver or kidney cancer. The chain carries TRBV5-1 and TRBJ2-1; 7 nucleotides align to TRBD2. The CDR3 nucleotides read TGCGCCAGCAGCTTGGCGAGCGGCGGGAGTAGGGATGAGCAGTTCTTC. It specifies CASSLASGGSRDEQFF.